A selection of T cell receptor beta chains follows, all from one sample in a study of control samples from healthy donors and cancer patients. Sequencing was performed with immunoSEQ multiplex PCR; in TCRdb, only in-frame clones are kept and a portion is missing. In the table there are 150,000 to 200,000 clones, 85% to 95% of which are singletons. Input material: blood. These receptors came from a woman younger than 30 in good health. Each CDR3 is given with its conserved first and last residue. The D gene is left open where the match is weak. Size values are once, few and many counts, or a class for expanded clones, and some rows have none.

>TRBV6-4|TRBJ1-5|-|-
TGTGCCAGCAGTGAAAGGGGGGGCACGCCCCAGCATTTT
CASSERGGTPQHF
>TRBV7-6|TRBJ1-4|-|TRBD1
TGTGCCAGCAGCTTAGGGGGGTTTTGGACAGGGAGTTCAACTAATGAAAAACTGTTTTTT
CASSLGGFWTGSSTNEKLFF
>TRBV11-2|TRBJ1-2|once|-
TGTGCCAGCAGCTTAAGAGGGGCTTATGACTATGGCTACACCTTC
CASSLRGAYDYGYTF
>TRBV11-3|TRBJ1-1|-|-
TGTGCCAGCAGCTTAGGAGGGGCGAACACTGAAGCTTTCTTT
CASSLGGANTEAFF
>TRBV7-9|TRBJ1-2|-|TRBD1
TGTGCCAGCAGCTACACAGGGGGCCAGGGCTACACCTTC
CASSYTGGQGYTF
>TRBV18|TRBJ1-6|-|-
TGTGCCAGCTCACCCCCGGGGAACAGGGCGAGTTCACCCCTCCACTTT
CASSPPGNRASSPLHF
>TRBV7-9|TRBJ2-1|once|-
TGTGCCAGCAGCTTAGGGGGCGGGTCCTACAATGAGCAGTTCTTC
CASSLGGGSYNEQFF
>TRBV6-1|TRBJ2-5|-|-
TGTGCCAGCAGTGAGATGGGGGTCCGTCCGGAGACCCAGTACTTC
CASSEMGVRPETQYF
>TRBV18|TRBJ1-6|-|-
TGTGCCAGCTCACCTCCCCCGACAGAATCACCCCTCCACTTT
CASSPPPTESPLHF
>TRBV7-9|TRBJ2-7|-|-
TGTGCCAGCAGCCTAGGGGTGGGGTACGAGCAGTACTTC
CASSLGVGYEQYF
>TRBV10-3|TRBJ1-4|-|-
TGTGCCATCAGCCGATTGGGTGGCGCCAAGGGAAAACTGTTTTTT
CAISRLGGAKGKLFF
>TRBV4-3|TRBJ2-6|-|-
TGCGCCAGCAGCCAAGATGGCTCTGGGGCCAACGTCCTGACTTTC
CASSQDGSGANVLTF
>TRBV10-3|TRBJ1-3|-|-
TGTGCCATCAGTGCGGAAGTTGGAAACACCATATATTTT
CAISAEVGNTIYF
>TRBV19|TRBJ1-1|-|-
TGTGCCAGTAGGACCTCCGGTCTTCTCGCAGGAGCTTTCTTT
CASRTSGLLAGAFF
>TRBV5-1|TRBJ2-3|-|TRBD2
TGCGCCAGCAGCTCGGGACTAAAGGGAGATACGCAGTATTTT
CASSSGLKGDTQYF
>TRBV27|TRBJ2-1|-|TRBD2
TGTGCCAGCAGAAAAAAGGCTACTAGCGGACACTACAATGAGCAGTTCTTC
CASRKKATSGHYNEQFF
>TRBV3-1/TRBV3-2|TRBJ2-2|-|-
TGTGCCAGCAGCCAAGGTCTGGCGGAGAACACCGGGGAGCTGTTTTTT
CASSQGLAENTGELFF
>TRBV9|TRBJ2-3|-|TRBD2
TGTGCCAGCAGCGTAGGACGGGAGGTGGATACGCAGTATTTT
CASSVGREVDTQYF
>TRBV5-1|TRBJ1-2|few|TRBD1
TGCGCCAGCAGCCCCGCAGGGGGTAACTATGGCTACACCTTC
CASSPAGGNYGYTF
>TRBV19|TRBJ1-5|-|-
TGTGCCAGTAGTATTGATTCGGGGACCTCACGGAGGAATTTT
CASSIDSGTSRRNF
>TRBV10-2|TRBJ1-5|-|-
TGCGCCATTTCTCCGGGGGCGGGACAGCCCCAGCATTTT
CAISPGAGQPQHF
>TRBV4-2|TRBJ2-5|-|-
TGTGCCAGCAGCCAAGCAAGAGAGACCCAGTACTTC
CASSQARETQYF
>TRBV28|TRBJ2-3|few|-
TGTGCCAGCAGTTTATCCCCAGTCGCTACGAGCTCAGATACGCAGTATTTT
CASSLSPVATSSDTQYF
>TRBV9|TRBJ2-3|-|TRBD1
TGTGCCAGCAGGGGGGGCCAGGGGGCGGCGGATACGCAGTATTTT
CASRGGQGAADTQYF
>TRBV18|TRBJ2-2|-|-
TGTGCCAGCTCACCACAGGGCTTGGACACCGGGGAGCTGTTTTTT
CASSPQGLDTGELFF
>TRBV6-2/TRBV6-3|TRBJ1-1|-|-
TGTGCCAGCAGTTATCGGGCTTTTCAGGAGGGGAACACTGAAGCTTTCTTT
CASSYRAFQEGNTEAFF
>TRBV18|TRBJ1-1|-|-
TGTGCCAGCTCACCACCGGTCTGGGGTGACACTGAAGCTTTCTTT
CASSPPVWGDTEAFF
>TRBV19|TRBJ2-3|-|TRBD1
TGTGCCAGTAGCGTGGGACAGGGAGCCACAGATACGCAGTATTTT
CASSVGQGATDTQYF
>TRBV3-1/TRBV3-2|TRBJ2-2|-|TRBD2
TGTGCCAGCAGCCAACTGATCGTCGCTAGCGGGGGGGAAAACACCGGGGAGCTGTTTTTT
CASSQLIVASGGENTGELFF
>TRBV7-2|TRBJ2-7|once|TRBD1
TGTGCCAGCAGCGTCTCCGGACAGGGAGCTGACTACGAGCAGTACTTC
CASSVSGQGADYEQYF
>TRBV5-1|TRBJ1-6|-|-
TGCGCCAGCAGCTTGGAAGGGGATAGTTCACCCCTCCACTTT
CASSLEGDSSPLHF
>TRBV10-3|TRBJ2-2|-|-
TGTGCCATCACCGAGGGGGACACCGGGGAGCTGTTTTTT
CAITEGDTGELFF
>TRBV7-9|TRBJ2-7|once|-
TGTGCCAGCAGGTACGACAACTACGAGCAGTACTTC
CASRYDNYEQYF
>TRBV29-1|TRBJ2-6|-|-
TGCAGCGTGGCGTCTGGGGCCAACGTCCTGACTTTC
CSVASGANVLTF
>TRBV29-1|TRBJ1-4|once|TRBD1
TGCAGCGTTGTCGGACGGACAGGGGATGAAAAACTGTTTTTT
CSVVGRTGDEKLFF
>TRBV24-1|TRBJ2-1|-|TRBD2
TGTGCCACCAGTGGCCGGGGGGGGATCTCCTACAATGAGCAGTTCTTC
CATSGRGGISYNEQFF